Shown below are 7 T cell receptor beta chains from a single sample sequenced in a study of blood T cell repertoires in COVID-19. This table comes from immunoSEQ multiplex PCR, and its TCRdb copy is limited to in-frame clones, with some not included. Of some 73,000 clones in the sample, about 86% were seen once. Sequencing used peripheral blood. These receptors came from an elderly man with COVID-19, enrolled during active disease.

The rearrangement uses TRBV7-3 and TRBJ1-1; tentative D call: TRBD1 (5 bases). Between the trimmed V and J ends, which lost 4 bases and 2 bases, there was a span of 8 bases. The CDR3 consists of 13 residues. In germline, CDR1 is SGHTA, CDR2 FQGTGA. CDR3 nucleotide sequence: TGTGCCAGCAGCTATCAGGGTAACACTGAAGCTTTCTTT. It translates to CASSYQGNTEAFF.

The gene calls are TRBV3-1 (or the pseudogene TRBV3-2) and TRBJ2-1; the match to TRBD2 covers 9 bases. Losses at the gene ends were 2 bases for V and 0 bases for J; bases not matched to a gene: 5. The CDR3 spans 17 residues. CDR1 is LGHDT, CDR2 YNNKEL, per germline (reference sequence). The CDR3 region has the DNA TGTGCCAGCAGCCAAAAGCGGGGGGTGAGCTCCTACAATGAGCAGTTCTTC. It encodes CASSQKRGVSSYNEQFF.

This clone was recorded once. The chain couples TRBV11-3 to TRBJ1-2; D unresolved. Germline CDR1 is SGHNT and CDR2 is YENEEA. The CDR3 has 13 amino acids. V was cut by 0 bases and J by 5 bases, with 7 bases left in between. The CDR3, as DNA: TGTGCCAGCAGCTTAGACGAGTATTATGGCTACACCTTC. The encoded protein is CASSLDEYYGYTF. Full variable domain (remainder filled in from reference TRBV11-3 and TRBJ1-2): EAGVVQSPRYKIIEKKQPVAFWCNPISGHNTLYWYLQNLGQGPELLIRYENEEAVDDSQLPKDRFSAERLKGVDSTLKIQPAELGDSAVYLCASSLDEYYGYTFGSGTRLTVV.

This clone was detected once. The J gene is TRBJ1-1, the V gene TRBV11-3, with unresolved D. CDR3 length: 14 amino acids. Between the trimmed V and J ends, which lost 2 bases and 3 bases, there was a span of 10 bases. The germline gives CDR1 SGHNT, CDR2 YENEEA. The CDR3 here is CASSLSSGDTEAFF. The CDR3, as DNA: TGTGCCAGCAGCTTATCCTCCGGGGACACTGAAGCTTTCTTT. The full variable domain, in which reference TRBV11-3 and TRBJ1-1 provide the parts outside the CDR3, is EAGVVQSPRYKIIEKKQPVAFWCNPISGHNTLYWYLQNLGQGPELLIRYENEEAVDDSQLPKDRFSAERLKGVDSTLKIQPAELGDSAVYLCASSLSSGDTEAFFGQGTRLTVV.

V gene TRBV27 combines with J gene TRBJ1-1; 8 bases match TRBD1. Germline CDR1 reads MNHEY; CDR2 reads SMNVEV (reference sequence). After removal of 5 bases from V and 1 base from J, the junction contained 9 bases not matched to a gene. The CDR3 totals 16 residues. CDR3 protein: CASSPGTGSGNTEAFF. DNA of the CDR3: TGTGCCAGCAGTCCCGGGACAGGTAGCGGGAACACTGAAGCTTTCTTT.

V usage is TRBV18 and J usage is TRBJ1-3, with a tentative D call TRBD1 (6 bases). This CDR3 contains 15 residues. Trimming removed 2 bases from V and 2 bases from J, with 10 bases in between. CDR1 is KGHSH, CDR2 LQKENI, per germline. The CDR3 DNA reads TGTGCCAGCTCACCAATGGGGGCCCCTGGAAACACCATATATTTT. This translates into CASSPMGAPGNTIYF. The variable domain in full, completed from reference TRBV18 and TRBJ1-3, reads NAGVMQNPRHLVRRRGQEARLRCSPMKGHSHVYWYRQLPEEGLKFMVYLQKENIIDESGMPKERFSAEFPKEGPSILRIQQVVRGDSAAYFCASSPMGAPGNTIYFGEGSWLTVV.

The chain is built from TRBV5-6 and TRBJ2-7; D gene ambiguous. This CDR3 spans 12 amino acids. Trimming shortened V by 4 bases and J by 9 bases, and 14 bases separated the two germline ends. CDR1 SGHDT and CDR2 YYEEEE come from the germline V gene. The CDR3 loop is CASSPFPRGQYF. CDR3 DNA: TGTGCCAGCAGCCCCTTTCCTCGAGGGCAGTACTTC.